Shown below are 23 T cell receptor beta chains from a single sample sequenced in a study of blood T cell repertoires in COVID-19. Assay: immunoSEQ multiplex PCR; the TCRdb copy retains only in-frame clones and omits some. In the table there are some 31,000 clones, 65% to 90% of which are singletons. Source material: peripheral blood. Receptors originate from a man at least 80 years old with active COVID-19.

This clone was observed a handful of times. This rearrangement joins TRBV19 to TRBJ2-5, with 7 bases that match TRBD2. Trimming took 3 bases from V and 4 from J; bases not matched to a gene: 2. CDR3 length: 13 amino acids. Germline loops: CDR1 LNHDA, CDR2 SQIVND (reference sequence). The DNA of the CDR3 is TGTGCCAGTAGTATTTCGGGAGGAGAGACCCAGTACTTC. This codes for CASSISGGETQYF. Full variable domain (remainder filled in from reference TRBV19 and TRBJ2-5): DGGITQSPKYLFRKEGQNVTLSCEQNLNHDAMYWYRQDPGQGLRLIYYSQIVNDFQKGDIAEGYSVSREKKESFPLTVTSAQKNPTAFYLCASSISGGETQYFGPGTRLLVL.

This CDR3 is CASSFAPGIEDTEAFF. CDR3 bases: TGTGCCAGCAGCTTCGCCCCAGGGATAGAGGACACTGAAGCTTTCTTT. The chain combines TRBV7-9 with TRBJ1-1; D possibly corresponds to TRBD1 (5 bases). The CDR3 covers 16 residues. The germline V and J ends were trimmed by 3 bases and 3 bases, with 17 bases remaining between them. Germline CDR1 reads SEHNR; CDR2 reads FQNEAQ (reference sequence).

The J gene is TRBJ1-4, the V gene TRBV28; TRBD1 matches at 7 bases. The germline V gene encodes CDR1 MDHEN and CDR2 SYDVKM. The CDR3 runs to 14 residues. After removal of 5 bases from V and 8 bases from J, the junction contained 8 bases not matched to a gene. CDR3 amino acids: CASSTQGGKEKLFF. CDR3 DNA sequence: TGTGCCAGCAGTACTCAGGGGGGTAAGGAAAAACTGTTTTTT.

This clone was observed once. The rearrangement links TRBV28 to TRBJ2-1; TRBD1 aligns across 9 bases. CDR3 length: 15 amino acids. Trimming cost V 5 bases and J 6 bases; bases outside gene matches: 8. The germline V gene has CDR1 MDHEN and CDR2 SYDVKM. CDR3 DNA sequence: TGTGCCAGCAGTCCTCCGACAGGGGGTTCCAATGAGCAGTTCTTC. Translating gives CASSPPTGGSNEQFF. The whole variable domain, filled in from reference TRBV28 and TRBJ2-1, reads DVKVTQSSRYLVKRTGEKVFLECVQDMDHENMFWYRQDPGLGLRLIYFSYDVKMKEKGDIPEGYSVSREKKERFSLILESASTNQTSMYLCASSPPTGGSNEQFFGPGTRLTVL.

The chain links TRBV30 to TRBJ2-2; TRBD1 agrees at 8 bases. CDR1 and CDR2 (germline): GTSNPN, SVGIG (reference sequence). Trimming cost V 7 bases and J 1 base; bases outside gene matches: 2. CDR3 length equals 13 residues. CDR3 DNA: TGTGCCTCCGGGACAGGGAACACCGGGGAGCTGTTTTTT. This codes for CASGTGNTGELFF.

The chain recombines TRBV18 with TRBJ2-3; TRBD1 matches 8 bases. In germline, CDR1 is KGHSH, CDR2 LQKENI. The V gene end was trimmed by 6 bases and the J gene end by 4 bases; junction bases not matched to a gene: 6. The CDR3 length is 14 residues. CDR3 residues: CASSIRQGSDTQYF. The CDR3, as DNA: TGTGCCAGCTCCATCCGACAGGGGTCAGATACGCAGTATTTT.

This chain links TRBV29-1 with TRBJ1-5; D is possibly TRBD1 (6 bases). This CDR3 spans 13 amino acids. Germline loops: CDR1 SQVTM, CDR2 ANQGSEA. V lost 5 bases and J 6 bases, leaving 14 bases between the germline ends. Written as DNA, the CDR3 is TGCAGCGTTTCAAAGGGGGTCAGTCAGCCCCAGCATTTT. It yields the protein CSVSKGVSQPQHF.

V is TRBV19 and J is TRBJ1-1; 11 nucleotides align to TRBD1. The germline V gene encodes CDR1 LNHDA and CDR2 SQIVND (reference sequence). Trimming removed 6 bases from V and 1 base from J; junction bases left unmatched: 4. CDR3 length: 15 amino acids. CDR3 DNA: TGTGCCAGTAGCGGGACAGGGGGTTCGAACACTGAAGCTTTCTTT. This sequence encodes CASSGTGGSNTEAFF.

This sequence joins TRBV27 and TRBJ1-1; possible D gene TRBD1, 6 bases. The CDR3 spans 15 residues. Germline lookup yields CDR1 MNHEY and CDR2 SMNVEV (reference sequence). V was cut by 1 base and J by 11 bases, with 20 bases left in between. The CDR3 loop reads CASSLLPDSASGAFF. CDR3 in DNA: TGTGCCAGCAGTTTATTACCGGACAGTGCCTCGGGGGCTTTCTTT.

On this clone itself: Its ends do not fully match the called genes, so a read error is possible. The V call is TRBV28, the J call TRBJ2-7; 11 bases line up with TRBD1. This CDR3 contains 15 residues. In germline, CDR1 is MDHEN, CDR2 SYDVKM. The CDR3 DNA reads as TGTGCCAGCAGTTTCTGGACAGGGGGCTCCCACGAGCAGTACTTC. It translates to CASSFWTGGSHEQYF.

The J gene is TRBJ2-3, the V gene TRBV3-1 (or the pseudogene TRBV3-2), with 9 bases matching TRBD2. This CDR3 spans 18 amino acids. The germline V gene has CDR1 LGHDT and CDR2 YNNKEL (reference sequence). V was clipped by 1 base and J by 1 base; unmatched bases: 9. CDR3 sequence (DNA): TGTGCCAGCAGCCAAGGGTCAGCTAGCGGGGTGGGCACAGATACGCAGTATTTT. Protein: CASSQGSASGVGTDTQYF.

The gene calls are TRBV18 and TRBJ2-5; 7 bases are shared with TRBD1. Germline V gene lookup returns CDR1 KGHSH and CDR2 LQKENI. There are 16 residues in the CDR3. Trimming took 3 bases from V and 5 from J; bases not matched to a gene: 12. The CDR3 bases are TGTGCCAGCTCACCCATGACCGGGACAGAATGGGAGACCCAGTACTTC. Protein product: CASSPMTGTEWETQYF.

This clone was detected once. The chain has TRBV7-2 and TRBJ2-7; D is perhaps TRBD1 (7 bases). Trimming took 1 base from V and 2 from J, leaving 12 bases between them. In germline, CDR1 is SGHTA, CDR2 FQGNSA. This CDR3 is 15 amino acids long. The CDR3 region is CASSLGRRGPYEQYF. CDR3 nucleotides: TGTGCCAGCAGCTTAGGGAGGAGGGGGCCCTACGAGCAGTACTTC.

The chain recombines TRBV18 with TRBJ2-7; 9 nucleotides line up with TRBD1. J gave up 6 bases and V 1 base, and 4 bases lay outside the gene matches. CDR1 is KGHSH, CDR2 LQKENI, per germline. The CDR3 is 14 residues long. Here the CDR3 DNA reads TGTGCCAGCTCACCACGGGACAGGGTAGCCGAGCAGTACTTC. It is translated as CASSPRDRVAEQYF.

V gene TRBV5-1 combines with J gene TRBJ2-3; D is unresolved. Germline V gives CDR1 SGHRS, CDR2 YFSETQ. The V and J ends lost 1 base and 2 bases respectively, with 8 bases between them. The CDR3 sequence is 14 residues long. The CDR3 bases are TGCGCCAGCAGCTTGAGTGCGTACACAGATACGCAGTATTTT. This codes for CASSLSAYTDTQYF.

In nucleotides, the CDR3 is TGTGCCAGCTCACCTGGGACAGTTGTCTACGAGCAGTACTTC. Translating gives CASSPGTVVYEQYF. The chain couples TRBV18 to TRBJ2-7; 7 bases match TRBD1. The V gene's germline CDR1 is KGHSH and CDR2 LQKENI. With V trimmed by 3 bases and J by 3 bases, 5 bases remained unmatched. The CDR3 spans 14 residues.

This chain connects TRBV29-1 to TRBJ2-2, with 8 bases lining up with TRBD2. Germline CDR1 reads SQVTM; CDR2 reads ANQGSEA. The CDR3 extends over 16 amino acids. Losses at the gene ends were 6 bases for V and 0 bases for J; bases not matched to a gene: 9. As DNA, the CDR3 is TGCAGCGTAGGGTCGATTAGCGGGGCGAACACCGGGGAGCTGTTTTTT. Residues: CSVGSISGANTGELFF.

This clone has a handful of counts. The chain carries TRBV20-1 and TRBJ2-7, with D perhaps TRBD1 (5 bases). Germline values: CDR1 DFQATT, CDR2 SNEGSKA (reference sequence). CDR3 length: 11 residues. V was cut by 6 bases and J by 6 bases, with 12 bases left in between. The CDR3, as DNA: TGCAGTGCCCACGCAGGGTTCGAGCAGTACTTC. This sequence encodes CSAHAGFEQYF.

By proportion, this clone is medium-sized. The CDR3 DNA reads TGTGCCAGCAGTTACCCGACAGGGGTAAACACTGAAGCTTTCTTT. Its translation is CASSYPTGVNTEAFF. This chain joins TRBV6-2 or TRBV6-3 and TRBJ1-1, with 8 bases fitting TRBD1. CDR1 is MNHEY, CDR2 SVGEGT, per germline. The CDR3 length is 15 residues. With V trimmed by 2 bases and J by 2 bases, 4 bases remained unmatched.

This chain joins TRBV28 and TRBJ1-1, with D unclear. V was clipped by 7 bases and J by 6 bases, with 15 bases between them. Per the germline V gene, CDR1 is MDHEN and CDR2 is SYDVKM. This CDR3 spans 13 amino acids. The DNA of the CDR3 is TGTGCCAGCACTACTAGGAGAGTCTCTGAAGCTTTCTTT. Its protein product is CASTTRRVSEAFF.

DNA for the CDR3: TGCGCCAGCAGCTTCCTCGGGACTAGACTCGGTGAGCAGTTCTTC. Amino acids: CASSFLGTRLGEQFF. The rearrangement links TRBV5-1 to TRBJ2-1; 8 nucleotides align to TRBD2. Looked up from germline, CDR1 is SGHRS and CDR2 is YFSETQ. V trimming: 2 bases; J trimming: 9 bases; junction bases outside the gene matches: 10. This CDR3 region has 15 residues.

This clone was seen a single time. This chain joins TRBV4-3 and TRBJ1-2; the D gene is possibly TRBD1 (5 bases). V lost 1 base to trimming and J lost 4 bases, with 13 bases between them. The CDR3 has 15 amino acids. Looked up from germline, CDR1 is LGHNA and CDR2 is YSLEER. CDR3 sequence (DNA): TGCGCCAGCAGCCAAGGAGCTACAGGCTTCTATGGCTACACCTTC. It encodes CASSQGATGFYGYTF.

This rearrangement joins TRBV7-8 to TRBJ1-5; D is unclear. Germline CDR1 SGHVS, CDR2 FQNEAQ. CDR3 length: 17 amino acids. V lost 1 base and J lost 4, with 17 bases in between. CDR3: CASSLGAQVYENQPQHF. CDR3 nucleotides: TGTGCCAGCAGCTTAGGGGCCCAGGTATACGAAAATCAGCCCCAGCATTTT.